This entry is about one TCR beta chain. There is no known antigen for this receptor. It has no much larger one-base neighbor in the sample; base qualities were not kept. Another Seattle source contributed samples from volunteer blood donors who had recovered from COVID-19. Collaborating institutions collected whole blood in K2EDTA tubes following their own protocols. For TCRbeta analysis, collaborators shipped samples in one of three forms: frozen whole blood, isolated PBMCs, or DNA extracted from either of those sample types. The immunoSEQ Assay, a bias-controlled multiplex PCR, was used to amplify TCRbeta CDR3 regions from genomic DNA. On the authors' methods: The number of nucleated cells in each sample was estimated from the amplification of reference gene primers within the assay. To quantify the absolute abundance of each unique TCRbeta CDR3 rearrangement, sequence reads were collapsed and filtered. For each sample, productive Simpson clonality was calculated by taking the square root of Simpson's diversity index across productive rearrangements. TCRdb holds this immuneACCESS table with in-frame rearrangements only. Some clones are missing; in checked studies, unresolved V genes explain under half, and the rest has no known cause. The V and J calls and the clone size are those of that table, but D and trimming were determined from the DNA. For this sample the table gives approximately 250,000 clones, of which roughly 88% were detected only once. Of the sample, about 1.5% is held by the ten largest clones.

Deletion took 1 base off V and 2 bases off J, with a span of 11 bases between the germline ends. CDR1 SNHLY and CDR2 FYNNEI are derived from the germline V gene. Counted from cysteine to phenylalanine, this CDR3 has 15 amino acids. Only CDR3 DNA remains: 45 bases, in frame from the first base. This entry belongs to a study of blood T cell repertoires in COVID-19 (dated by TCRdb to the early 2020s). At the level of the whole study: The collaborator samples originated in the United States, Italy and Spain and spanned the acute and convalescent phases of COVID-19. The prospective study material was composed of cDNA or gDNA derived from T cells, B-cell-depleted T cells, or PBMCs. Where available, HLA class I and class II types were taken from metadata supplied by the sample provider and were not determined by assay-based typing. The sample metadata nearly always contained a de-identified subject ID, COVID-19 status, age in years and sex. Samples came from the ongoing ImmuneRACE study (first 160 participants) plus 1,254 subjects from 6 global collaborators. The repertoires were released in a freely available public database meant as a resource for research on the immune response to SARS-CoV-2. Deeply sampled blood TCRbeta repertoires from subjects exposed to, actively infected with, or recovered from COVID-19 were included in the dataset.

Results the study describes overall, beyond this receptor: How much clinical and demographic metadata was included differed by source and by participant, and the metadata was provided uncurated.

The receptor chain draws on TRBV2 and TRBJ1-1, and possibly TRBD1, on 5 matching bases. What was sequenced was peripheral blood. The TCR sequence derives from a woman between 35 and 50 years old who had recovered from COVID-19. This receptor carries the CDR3 CASSEGGGGNTEAFF. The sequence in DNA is TGTGCCAGCAGTGAAGGCGGGGGGGGAAACACTGAAGCTTTCTTT.